Listed below are T cell receptor beta chains from one sample, sequenced in a study of T cell clones after liver transplantation. Measured with immunoSEQ multiplex PCR; TCRdb has only the in-frame clones, and not every one. This sample carries over 100,000 clones, roughly four fifths of them seen once, and the ten largest clones take around 0.94%. Sample: CD4+ T cells from blood, taken before liver transplant. Receptor source: a human donor who received a liver transplant. The conserved cysteine and the conserved F or W are not part of the CDR3 here.

j_call | v_call | cdr3_aa
TRBJ1-2 | TRBV19 | ASRVGTGGDYGYT
TRBJ2-5 | TRBV19 | ASSSRTSGNGETQY
TRBJ1-5 | TRBV10-3 | AISESGGPGQFYSNQPQH
TRBJ1-4 | TRBV28 | ASTRGANEKLF
TRBJ2-2 | TRBV9 | ASSTSGAGELF
TRBJ1-3 | TRBV2 | ASSERRLNSGNTIY
TRBJ2-3 | TRBV5-4 | ASRLEAGARGDTQY
TRBJ2-7 | TRBV29-1 | SVVLSGTPPYEQY
TRBJ2-1 | TRBV5-4 | ASRPKMASYNEQF
TRBJ2-7 | TRBV5-1 | ASSHSFSYEQY
TRBJ1-3 | TRBV7-3 | ASSLHLDTIY
TRBJ2-5 | TRBV6-4 | ASSDSSPDNQETQY
TRBJ2-1 | TRBV29-1 | SVVTGPLYNEQF
TRBJ1-2 | TRBV4-1 | ASRAGANYGYT
TRBJ2-5 | TRBV19 | ASNQGWSFGETQY
TRBJ2-3 | TRBV7-6 | ASSLYSTDTQY
TRBJ1-1 | TRBV19 | ASSLDRGLTSGAF
TRBJ2-3 | TRBV6-5 | ASRPGVTDTQY
TRBJ1-2 | TRBV9 | ASSAMKMGRTVYGYT
TRBJ1-5 | TRBV19 | ASREQGRSNQPQH
TRBJ1-2 | TRBV30 | AWSVDGQGHDGYT
TRBJ2-5 | TRBV7-3 | ASSQTGFQETQY
TRBJ1-6 | TRBV6-4 | ASSGGVGSPLH
TRBJ2-7 | TRBV30 | AWSVASKMRAYEQY
TRBJ1-1 | TRBV27 | ASSDPVKGAF
TRBJ2-1 | TRBV19 | ASNPGTSGINEQF
TRBJ1-2 | TRBV2 | ASSEEGRGGGYT
TRBJ1-1 | TRBV5-4 | ASTEDEGTEAF
TRBJ2-2 | TRBV18 | ASSPQGGGTGELF
TRBJ2-1 | TRBV6-4 | ASSDSRGEQF
TRBJ1-2 | TRBV2 | ASSFDRGLYGYT
TRBJ1-4 | TRBV2 | ASREPGQGILKLF
TRBJ1-4 | TRBV7-9 | ASSVTGTGDEKLF
TRBJ2-7 | TRBV15 | ATSRDQGYEQY
TRBJ2-7 | TRBV7-2 | ASGNYEQY
TRBJ2-3 | TRBV20-1 | SGLSTDTQY
TRBJ2-3 | TRBV10-3 | AIRFGTGSTDTQY